This T cell receptor (beta chain) was identified during a study of cytomegalovirus exposure and HLA in healthy donors. It was with 60 Vbeta and 13 Jbeta primers that the PCR ran. Method: immunoSEQ multiplex PCR; TCRdb's copy keeps in-frame clones and lacks some. Found here are roughly 140,000 clones, about 82% of them singletons; the top ten hold 2.2%. V gave up 5 bases and J gave up 3 bases, with 11 bases separating them. The CDR3 has 14 residues. Germline CDR1 and CDR2: MDHEN and SYDVKM. Specimen: PBMCs. The rearrangement uses TRBV28 and TRBJ1-5; D is uncertain. The clonotype originates from a man aged 25-40 years in good health and CMV-seronegative. Here the CDR3 reads CASSLSQNNQPQHF. CDR3 nucleotide sequence: TGTGCCAGCAGTCTATCCCAAAACAATCAGCCCCAGCATTTT.